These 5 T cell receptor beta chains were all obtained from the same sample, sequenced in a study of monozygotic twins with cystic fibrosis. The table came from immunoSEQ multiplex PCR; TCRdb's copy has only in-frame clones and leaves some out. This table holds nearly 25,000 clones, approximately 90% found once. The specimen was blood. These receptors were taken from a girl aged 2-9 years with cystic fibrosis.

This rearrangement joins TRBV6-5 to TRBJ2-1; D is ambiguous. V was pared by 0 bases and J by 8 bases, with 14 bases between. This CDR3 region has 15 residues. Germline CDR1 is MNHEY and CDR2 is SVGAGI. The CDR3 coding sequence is TGTGCCAGCAGTTACTCGACCCTAAGCAGTCATGAGCAGTTCTTC. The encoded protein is CASSYSTLSSHEQFF.

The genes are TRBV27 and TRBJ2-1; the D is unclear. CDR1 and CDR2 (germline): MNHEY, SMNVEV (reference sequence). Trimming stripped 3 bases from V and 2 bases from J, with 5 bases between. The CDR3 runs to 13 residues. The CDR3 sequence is CASSLKTYNEQFF. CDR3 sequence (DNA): TGTGCCAGCAGTTTGAAAACCTACAATGAGCAGTTCTTC.

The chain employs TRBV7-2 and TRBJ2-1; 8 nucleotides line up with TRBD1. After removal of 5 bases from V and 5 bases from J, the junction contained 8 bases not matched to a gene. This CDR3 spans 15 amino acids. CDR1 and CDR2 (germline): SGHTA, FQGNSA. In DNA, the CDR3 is TGTGCCAGCAGCACCTCGGGACAGGAAGACAATGAGCAGTTCTTC. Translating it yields CASSTSGQEDNEQFF.

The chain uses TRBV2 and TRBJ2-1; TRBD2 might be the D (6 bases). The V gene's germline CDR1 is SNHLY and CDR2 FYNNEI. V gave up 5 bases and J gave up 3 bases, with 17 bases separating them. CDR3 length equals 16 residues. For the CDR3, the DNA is TGTGCCAGCAGTTCCATACTAGCATCCCACTACAATGAGCAGTTCTTC. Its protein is CASSSILASHYNEQFF.

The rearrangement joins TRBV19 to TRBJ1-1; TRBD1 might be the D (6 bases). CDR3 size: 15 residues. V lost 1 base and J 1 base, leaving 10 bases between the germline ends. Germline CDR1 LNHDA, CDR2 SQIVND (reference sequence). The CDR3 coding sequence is TGTGCCAGTAGTATAGGTGGGGGCCGGAACACTGAAGCTTTCTTT. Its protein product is CASSIGGGRNTEAFF.